This T cell receptor (beta chain) derives from a study of blood T cells in healthy people across ages. Findings of the study overall: Strong correlation linked observed beta diversity and percent naive T cells. Among T cells, TCR beta diversity per million cells dropped roughly linearly as age rose.

Germline V lookup: CDR1 SGHTA, CDR2 FQGNSA. With 6 bases removed from V and 2 bases from J, the gap between germline ends came to 13 bases. This CDR3 is 14 amino acids long. Donors gave around 10 milliliters of peripheral blood apiece. This clonotype showed up many times. What it binds is not known. The second PCR ran about 6 to 12 cycles with a sample-barcoded 5' primer and J-beta primers. One entry per CDR3 protein, called by TCRdb with MiXCR from the 5' RACE reads. The sample consists of 1.5 million to 2 million distinct CDR3 sequences, 28% of them appearing once. Sequencing was done on a sample of blood. The rearrangement joins TRBV7-2 to TRBJ1-2, with D tentatively TRBD1 (6 bases). This TCR derives from a woman under 40 in good health. CDR3 sequence reads: CASSSTTGNYGYTF. The CDR3 DNA follows: TGTGCCAGCAGTTCGACTACAGGGAACTATGGCTACACCTTC.